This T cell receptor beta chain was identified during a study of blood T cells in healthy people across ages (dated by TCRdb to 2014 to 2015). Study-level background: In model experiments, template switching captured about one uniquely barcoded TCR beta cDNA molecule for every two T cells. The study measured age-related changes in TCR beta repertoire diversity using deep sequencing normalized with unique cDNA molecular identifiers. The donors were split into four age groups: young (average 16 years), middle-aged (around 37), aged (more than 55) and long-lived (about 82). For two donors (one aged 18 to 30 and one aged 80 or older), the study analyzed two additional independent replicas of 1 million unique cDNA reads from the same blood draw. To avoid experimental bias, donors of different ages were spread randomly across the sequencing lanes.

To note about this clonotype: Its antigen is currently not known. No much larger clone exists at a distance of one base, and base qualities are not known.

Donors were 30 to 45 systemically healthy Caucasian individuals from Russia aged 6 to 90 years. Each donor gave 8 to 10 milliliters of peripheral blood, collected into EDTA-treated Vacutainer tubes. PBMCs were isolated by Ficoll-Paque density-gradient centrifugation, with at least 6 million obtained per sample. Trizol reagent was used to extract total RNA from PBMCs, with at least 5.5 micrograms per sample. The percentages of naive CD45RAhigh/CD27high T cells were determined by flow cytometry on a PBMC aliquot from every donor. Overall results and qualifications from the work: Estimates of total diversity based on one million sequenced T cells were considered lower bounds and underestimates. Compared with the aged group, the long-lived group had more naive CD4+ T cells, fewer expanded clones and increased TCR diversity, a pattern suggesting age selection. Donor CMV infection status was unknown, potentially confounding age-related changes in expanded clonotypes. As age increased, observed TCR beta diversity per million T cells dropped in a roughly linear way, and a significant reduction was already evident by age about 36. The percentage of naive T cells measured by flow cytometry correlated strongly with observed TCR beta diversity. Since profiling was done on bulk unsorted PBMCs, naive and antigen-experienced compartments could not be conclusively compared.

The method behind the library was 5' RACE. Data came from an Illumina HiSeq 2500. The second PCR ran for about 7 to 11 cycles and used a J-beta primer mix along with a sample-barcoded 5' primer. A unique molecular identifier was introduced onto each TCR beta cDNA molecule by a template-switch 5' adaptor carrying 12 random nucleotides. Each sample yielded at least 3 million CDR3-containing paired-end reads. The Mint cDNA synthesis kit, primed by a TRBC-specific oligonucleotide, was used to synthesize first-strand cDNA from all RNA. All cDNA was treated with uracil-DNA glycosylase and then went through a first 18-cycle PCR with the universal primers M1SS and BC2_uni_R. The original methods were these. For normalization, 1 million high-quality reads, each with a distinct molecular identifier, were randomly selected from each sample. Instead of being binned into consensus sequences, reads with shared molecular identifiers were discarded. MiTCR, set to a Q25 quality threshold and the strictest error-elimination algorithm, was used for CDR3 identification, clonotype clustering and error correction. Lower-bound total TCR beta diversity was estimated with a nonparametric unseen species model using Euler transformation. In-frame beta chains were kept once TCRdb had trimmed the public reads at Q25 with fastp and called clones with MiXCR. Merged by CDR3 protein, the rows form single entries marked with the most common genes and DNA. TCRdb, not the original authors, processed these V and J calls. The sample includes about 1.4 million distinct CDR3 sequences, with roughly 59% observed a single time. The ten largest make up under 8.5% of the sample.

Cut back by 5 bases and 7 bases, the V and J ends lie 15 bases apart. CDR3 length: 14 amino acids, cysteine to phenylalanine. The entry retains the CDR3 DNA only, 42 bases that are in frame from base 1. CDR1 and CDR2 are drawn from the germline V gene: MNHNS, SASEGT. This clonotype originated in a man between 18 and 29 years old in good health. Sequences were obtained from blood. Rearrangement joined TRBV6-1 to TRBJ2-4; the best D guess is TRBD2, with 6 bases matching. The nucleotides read TGTGCCAGCAGTCCGCGGGGACTGCTGAACATTCAGTACTTC. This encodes CASSPRGLLNIQYF.